This T cell receptor beta chain emerged from a study of T cells in tuberculosis. Assay used: immunoSEQ multiplex PCR; TCRdb lists only in-frame clones, some missing. Of some 25,000 clones detected, roughly 95% appear once; the ten largest clones hold about 9.8%. Germline loops: CDR1 MNHEY, CDR2 SMNVEV (reference sequence). CDR3 length: 12 residues. The germline V and J ends were trimmed by 6 bases and 9 bases, with 12 bases remaining between them. This clonotype was obtained from a donor aged 10 to 29 with latent tuberculosis or without tuberculosis infection. The chain recombines TRBV27 with TRBJ2-1; TRBD1 is a possible D gene (5 bases). What was sequenced was PBMCs. The CDR3 DNA reads as TGTGCCAGCAGAAGGGGAATGGGTGAGCAGTTCTTC. Protein: CASRRGMGEQFF.